These 22 T cell receptor beta chains share one sample of origin, sequenced in a study of cytomegalovirus exposure and HLA in healthy donors. The PCR made use of 60 Vbeta and 13 Jbeta primers. The assay was immunoSEQ multiplex PCR, and TCRdb's table has in-frame clones only and misses some. Here the sample spans about 150,000 clones, over 60% being singletons. Sequenced input: PBMCs. These TCRs come from a man aged 25-45 years in good health and CMV-seronegative.

The chain combines TRBV28 with TRBJ2-6, with D possibly matching TRBD1 (6 bases). The CDR3 has 18 residues. V shed 5 bases and J shed 4 bases, with 21 bases lying between them. Germline V gives CDR1 MDHEN, CDR2 SYDVKM. The CDR3 DNA reads as TGTGCCAGCAGTACCCAGACAGGTATCCACTGGGGGGCCAACGTCCTGACTTTC. Its protein is CASSTQTGIHWGANVLTF.

The chain joins TRBV9 to TRBJ2-3, with TRBD2 matching 14 bases. With V trimmed by 4 bases and J by 4 bases, 17 bases remained unmatched. CDR3 size: 20 residues. Per germline, CDR1 SGDLS and CDR2 YYNGEE. This chain's CDR3 is CASSPGQGGTSGRVSDTQYF. The CDR3 nucleotides read TGTGCCAGCAGCCCGGGACAGGGAGGGACTAGCGGGAGAGTTTCAGATACGCAGTATTTT.

This clone has only a few counts. The genes are TRBV28 and TRBJ2-6; TRBD1 aligns across 7 bases. V shed 7 bases and J 0 bases; nucleotides not matched to a gene: 3. Germline V CDR1 and CDR2: MDHEN, SYDVKM. This CDR3 is 15 amino acids long. The CDR3 region is CASKGQSSGANVLTF. The CDR3 DNA reads as TGTGCCAGCAAGGGACAGTCCTCTGGGGCCAACGTCCTGACTTTC.

This sequence joins TRBV9 and TRBJ1-1; D ambiguous. The CDR3 has 15 residues. Germline V gives CDR1 SGDLS, CDR2 YYNGEE. The V gene lost 0 bases and the J gene lost 2 bases, with 11 bases spanning the gap. CDR3 amino acids: CASSVAPPGNTEAFF. DNA for the CDR3: TGTGCCAGCAGCGTAGCCCCTCCTGGCAACACTGAAGCTTTCTTT.

The table lists this clone with a count of one. The genes are TRBV5-5 and TRBJ1-2, with D unclear. Germline assignment: CDR1 SGHKS and CDR2 YYEKEE (reference sequence). Between the trimmed V and J ends, which lost 0 bases and 4 bases, there was a span of 10 bases. The CDR3 covers 14 residues. In DNA, the CDR3 is TGTGCCAGCAGCTTGGACAGATTGATCTATGGCTACACCTTC. Translated: CASSLDRLIYGYTF.

The rearrangement uses TRBV27 and TRBJ2-5; TRBD2 is a possible D gene (6 bases). Trimming took off 4 bases at V and 3 bases at J, with 12 bases between the two ends. The germline gives CDR1 MNHEY, CDR2 SMNVEV (reference sequence). The CDR3 has 14 residues. DNA of the CDR3: TGTGCCAGCAGTTCCGCGGGACTCGAAGAGACCCAGTACTTC. It specifies CASSSAGLEETQYF.

The rearrangement links TRBV18 to TRBJ2-7, with D possibly TRBD2 on 5 matching bases. There are 14 residues in the CDR3. Trimming left V 5 bases short and J 2 bases short, with 13 bases between. Looked up from germline, CDR1 is KGHSH and CDR2 is LQKENI. The CDR3 is CASSGDTRPYEQYF. CDR3 sequence (DNA): TGTGCCAGCTCAGGTGACACTAGACCCTACGAGCAGTACTTC.

The V gene is TRBV6-1, the J gene TRBJ1-4; D is uncertain. CDR3 length: 10 amino acids. V lost 3 bases to trimming and J lost 13 bases, with 6 bases between them. Germline CDR1 reads MNHNS; CDR2 reads SASEGT. CDR3 coding DNA: TGTGCCAGCAGTGAGACTTTACTGTTTTTT. It codes for CASSETLLFF.

The rearrangement joins TRBV2 to TRBJ2-3, with 11 bases that match TRBD2. Germline CDR1 reads SNHLY; CDR2 reads FYNNEI. The CDR3 is 15 residues long. The trim removed 5 bases at V and 2 bases at J, leaving 3 bases unmatched. CDR3 protein: CASSSTSGNTDTQYF. CDR3 DNA sequence: TGTGCCAGCAGTTCGACTAGCGGGAACACAGATACGCAGTATTTT.

The chain is built from TRBV25-1 and TRBJ2-5; 9 bases are a match to TRBD2. The V and J ends lost 2 bases and 2 bases, in that order; junction bases with no gene match: 6. There are 16 residues in the CDR3. Germline V gene data show CDR1 as MGHDK and CDR2 as SYGVNS. This CDR3 reads CASSEGGGREQETQYF. CDR3 DNA: TGTGCCAGCAGTGAAGGGGGCGGGAGGGAACAAGAGACCCAGTACTTC.

This chain links TRBV18 with TRBJ2-7; TRBD2 aligns across 8 bases. V trimming: 3 bases; J trimming: 3 bases; junction bases outside the gene matches: 10. The germline CDR1 and CDR2 sequences are KGHSH and LQKENI. The length of the CDR3 is 16 residues. CDR3 in amino acids: CASSPPGLGISYEQYF. Here the CDR3 DNA reads TGTGCCAGCTCACCTCCGGGACTAGGGATTAGCTACGAGCAGTACTTC.

This chain joins TRBV10-3 and TRBJ2-6, with D possibly matching TRBD2 (6 bases). The CDR3 has 15 residues. Germline V CDR1 and CDR2: ENHRY, SYGVKD. The germline V and J ends were trimmed by 10 bases and 4 bases, with 17 bases remaining between them. The CDR3 protein is CATRDGQAGANVLTF. Written as DNA, the CDR3 is TGTGCCACGCGGGACGGCCAGGCCGGGGCCAACGTCCTGACTTTC.

This chain connects TRBV5-4 to TRBJ2-7; no clear D gene. With 5 bases removed from V and 4 bases from J, the gap between germline ends came to 13 bases. Germline assignment: CDR1 SGHNT and CDR2 YYREEE (reference sequence). The length of the CDR3 is 13 residues. The CDR3 protein is CASRSASTYEQYF. The CDR3 coding sequence is TGTGCCAGCAGGTCCGCCAGTACATACGAGCAGTACTTC.

The chain is built from TRBV19 and TRBJ2-7; 10 bases are shared with TRBD2. Per germline, CDR1 LNHDA and CDR2 SQIVND (reference sequence). The CDR3 loop spans 14 amino acids. The V segment lost 3 bases and the J segment 6 bases; nucleotides outside the gene matches: 5. CDR3 DNA: TGTGCCAGTAGTATGGCTAGCGGGAGAGCCGAGCAGTACTTC. It codes for CASSMASGRAEQYF. Filled out from reference TRBV19 and TRBJ2-7, the complete variable domain reads DGGITQSPKYLFRKEGQNVTLSCEQNLNHDAMYWYRQDPGQGLRLIYYSQIVNDFQKGDIAEGYSVSREKKESFPLTVTSAQKNPTAFYLCASSMASGRAEQYFGPGTRLTVT.

The chain couples TRBV6-5 to TRBJ1-5; D gene uncertain. CDR1 and CDR2 (germline): MNHEY, SVGAGI. Between the trimmed V and J ends, which lost 3 bases and 0 bases, there was a span of 9 bases. The CDR3 is 15 amino acids. The CDR3 DNA sequence: TGTGCCAGCAGTTATAGTACCGGTAGCAATCAGCCCCAGCATTTT. Its protein product is CASSYSTGSNQPQHF.

This rearrangement joins TRBV2 to TRBJ2-2, with a tentative D call TRBD1 (6 bases). Germline values: CDR1 SNHLY, CDR2 FYNNEI. This CDR3 has 14 amino acids. Trimming took 10 bases from V and 3 from J, leaving 15 bases between them. The chain's CDR3 is CAITGTPYTGELFF. The DNA for the CDR3 is TGTGCCATCACCGGGACACCATACACCGGGGAGCTGTTTTTT.

This clone has only a few counts. The V and J genes are TRBV2 and TRBJ2-3, with 10 bases lining up with TRBD2. Germline V gene lookup returns CDR1 SNHLY and CDR2 FYNNEI. V was pared by 4 bases and J by 0 bases, with 4 bases of the junction left unmatched. The CDR3 is made up of 16 amino acids. The CDR3 region has the DNA TGTGCCAGCAGTGGCCGGACTAGCGGCAGCACAGATACGCAGTATTTT. Translation: CASSGRTSGSTDTQYF. The full variable domain, in which reference TRBV2 and TRBJ2-3 provide the parts outside the CDR3, is EPEVTQTPSHQVTQMGQEVILRCVPISNHLYFYWYRQILGQKVEFLVSFYNNEISEKSEIFDDQFSVERPDGSNFTLKIRSTKLEDSAMYFCASSGRTSGSTDTQYFGPGTRLTVL.

The rearrangement joins TRBV6-1 to TRBJ2-5, with 7 nucleotides matching TRBD1. The CDR3 is 15 amino acids. With V trimmed by 0 bases and J by 1 base, 2 bases remained unmatched. CDR1 and CDR2 (germline): MNHNS, SASEGT. The CDR3 reads CASSEAAGGQETQYF. The DNA of the CDR3 is TGTGCCAGCAGTGAAGCGGCAGGGGGCCAAGAGACCCAGTACTTC.

This chain links TRBV6-5 with TRBJ1-6; TRBD1 agrees at 7 bases. This CDR3 contains 13 residues. Trimming cost V 6 bases and J 13 bases; bases outside gene matches: 9. The germline V gene has CDR1 MNHEY and CDR2 SVGAGI. The CDR3 DNA reads as TGTGCCAGCAGAACCGGGACAGAATCCCCCCTCCACTTT. Protein: CASRTGTESPLHF.

The rearrangement uses TRBV10-3 and TRBJ2-3; 11 positions match TRBD2. V was pared by 7 bases and J by 5 bases, with 2 bases of the junction left unmatched. Germline assignment: CDR1 ENHRY and CDR2 SYGVKD. The CDR3 contains 13 residues. The CDR3 here is CAINLAGGDTQYF. The CDR3 DNA reads TGTGCCATCAACCTAGCGGGGGGAGATACGCAGTATTTT.

The rearrangement joins TRBV5-6 to TRBJ2-1; 12 bases align to TRBD2. Germline loops: CDR1 SGHDT, CDR2 YYEEEE. The CDR3 consists of 15 residues. The trim removed 1 base at V and 8 bases at J, leaving 4 bases unmatched. The DNA of the CDR3 is TGTGCCAGCAGCTTGACACTAGCGGGAGGAGATGAGCAGTTCTTC. Its protein product is CASSLTLAGGDEQFF.

This chain links TRBV19 with TRBJ1-5; TRBD1 aligns across 7 bases. Germline CDR1 is LNHDA and CDR2 is SQIVND (reference sequence). Trimming cost V 3 bases and J 3 bases; bases outside gene matches: 8. The CDR3 length is 16 residues. CDR3 amino acids: CASSMGDRSYNQPQHF. In DNA, the CDR3 is TGTGCCAGTAGTATGGGGGACAGAAGTTACAATCAGCCCCAGCATTTT.